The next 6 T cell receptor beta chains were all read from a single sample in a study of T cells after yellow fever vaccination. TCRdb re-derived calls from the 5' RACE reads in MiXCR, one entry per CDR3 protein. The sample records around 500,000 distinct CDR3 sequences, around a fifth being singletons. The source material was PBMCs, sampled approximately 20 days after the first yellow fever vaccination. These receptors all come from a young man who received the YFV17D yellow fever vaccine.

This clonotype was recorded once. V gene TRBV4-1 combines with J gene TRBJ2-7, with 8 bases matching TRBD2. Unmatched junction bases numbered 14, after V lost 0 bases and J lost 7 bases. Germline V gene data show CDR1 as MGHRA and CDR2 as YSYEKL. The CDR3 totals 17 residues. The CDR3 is CASSQDPLGGVTGEQYV. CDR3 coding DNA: TGCGCCAGCAGCCAAGATCCACTCGGGGGGGTAACTGGTGAGCAGTACGTC.

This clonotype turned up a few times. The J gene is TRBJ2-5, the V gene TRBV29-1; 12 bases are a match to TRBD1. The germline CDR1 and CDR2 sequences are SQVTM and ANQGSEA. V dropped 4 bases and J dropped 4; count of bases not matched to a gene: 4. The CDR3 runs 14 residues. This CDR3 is CSVGGTGGRETQYF. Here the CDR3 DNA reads TGCAGCGTTGGGGGGACAGGGGGCAGAGAGACCCAGTACTTC.

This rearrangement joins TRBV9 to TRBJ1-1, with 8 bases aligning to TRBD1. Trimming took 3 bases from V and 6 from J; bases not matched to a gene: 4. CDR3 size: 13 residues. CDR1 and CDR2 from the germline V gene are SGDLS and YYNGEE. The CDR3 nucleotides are TGTGCCAGCAGCGCGGGACAGGATGCTGAAGCTTTCTTT. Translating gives CASSAGQDAEAFF.

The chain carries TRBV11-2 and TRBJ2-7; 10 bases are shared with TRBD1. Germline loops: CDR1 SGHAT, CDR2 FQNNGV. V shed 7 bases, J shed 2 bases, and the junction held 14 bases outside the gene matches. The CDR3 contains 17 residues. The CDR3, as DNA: TGTGCCAGCACTTGTTGGGCCGGGGACAGGGGACCCTACGAGCAGTACTTC. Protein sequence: CASTCWAGDRGPYEQYF.

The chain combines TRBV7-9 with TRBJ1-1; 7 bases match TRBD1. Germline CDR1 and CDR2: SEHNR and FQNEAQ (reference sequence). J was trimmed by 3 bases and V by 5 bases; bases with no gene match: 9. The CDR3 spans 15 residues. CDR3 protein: CASSPGQHLDTEAFF. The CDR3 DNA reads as TGTGCCAGCAGCCCGGGACAGCACTTAGACACTGAAGCTTTCTTT. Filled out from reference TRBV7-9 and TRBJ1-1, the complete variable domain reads DTGVSQNPRHKITKRGQNVTFRCDPISEHNRLYWYRQTLGQGPEFLTYFQNEAQLEKSRLLSDRFSAERPKGSFSTLEIQRTEQGDSAMYLCASSPGQHLDTEAFFGQGTRLTVV.

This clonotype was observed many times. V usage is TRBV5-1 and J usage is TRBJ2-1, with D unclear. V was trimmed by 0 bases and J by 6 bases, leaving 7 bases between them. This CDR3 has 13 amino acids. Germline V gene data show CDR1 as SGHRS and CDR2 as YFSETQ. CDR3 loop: CASSLGVPNEQFF. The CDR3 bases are TGCGCCAGCAGCTTGGGCGTACCCAATGAGCAGTTCTTC.